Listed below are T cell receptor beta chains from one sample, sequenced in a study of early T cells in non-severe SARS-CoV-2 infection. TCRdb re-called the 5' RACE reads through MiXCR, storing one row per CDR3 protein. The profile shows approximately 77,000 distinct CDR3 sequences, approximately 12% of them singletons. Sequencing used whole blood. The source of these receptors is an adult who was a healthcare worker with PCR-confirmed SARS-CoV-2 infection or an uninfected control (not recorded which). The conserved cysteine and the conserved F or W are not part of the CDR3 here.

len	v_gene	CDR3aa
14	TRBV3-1	ASSQVGTGKDTEAF
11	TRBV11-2	ASSLAGFYEQY
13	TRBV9	ASSVGAGDNTEAF
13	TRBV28	ASSTTLGGGETQY
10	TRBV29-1	SVEDLDRYAF
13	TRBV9	ASSVDPDSSYEQY
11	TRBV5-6	ASSLALYNEQF
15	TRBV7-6	ASSSPQAGVGLGTQY
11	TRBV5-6	ASSLGNNYGYT
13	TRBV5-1	ASSRSSGTYNEQF
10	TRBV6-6	ASSFVGGEQF
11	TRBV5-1	ASRRDSPDEQY
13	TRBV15	ATSRWGGRKNEQY
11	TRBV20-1	SAPVVSSHEQY
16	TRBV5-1	ASSLKQQRSSGANVLT
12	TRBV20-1	SATGTSAYNEQF
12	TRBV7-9	ASSPGVAQETQY
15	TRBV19	ATRGLAGGPDTGELF
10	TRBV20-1	SASRNQETQY
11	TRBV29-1	SVAGQGAGEQF
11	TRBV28	ASSLVAKETQY
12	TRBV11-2	ASSLGRADEKLF
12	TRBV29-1	SVEERVLPDTQY
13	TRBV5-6	ASSLAGTFSYEQY
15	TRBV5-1	ASSSSPLAGGLNEQF
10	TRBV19	ASSLVQQPQH
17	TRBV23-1	ASSHVLTSGCGCTGELF
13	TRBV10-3	AISKIHDGDPEAF
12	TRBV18	ASSTTDVNTEAF
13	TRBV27	ASSSTSLRGHTQY
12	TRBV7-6	ASSRTAGRSEQF
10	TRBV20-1	SARGNYYGYT
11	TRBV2	ASSGVIKETQY
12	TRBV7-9	ASSVPGTANEQF
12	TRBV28	ASSPWGRPEPQH
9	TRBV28	ASSRLYEQY
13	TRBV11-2	ASSRREAGKETQY
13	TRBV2	ASNEGTLHTDTQY
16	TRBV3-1	ASSPQRSTGRGSYEQY
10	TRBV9	ASSVGHSPLH
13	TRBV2	ASKPGQGANTEAF
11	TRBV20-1	SARRRVNETQY
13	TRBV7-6	ASSLVAGVTDTQY
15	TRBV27	ASWPGTGVGEKNIQY
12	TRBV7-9	ASSWGQGAHEQY
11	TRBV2	ASSAGVPDTQY
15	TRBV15	ATSRDTLAGEDNEQF
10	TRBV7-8	ASSLAGTEAF
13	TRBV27	ASSLSAVSSYEQY
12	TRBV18	ASSPLANRQPQH
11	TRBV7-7	ASSSGLRYEQY
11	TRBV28	ASTVGSYNEQF
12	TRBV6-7	ASSHGTSGETQY